This T cell receptor beta chain was identified during a study of T cell responses to AZD1222 COVID-19 vaccine. Study information: Both about-4-week and about-12-week second-dose recipients were combined.

Whole-study findings and limits: Vaccine-associated CD4 TCRs ranged over spike, dominating at 160-218 and 743-854. Unmutated variant regions are reportedly the target of nearly half of TCRs that are spike-specific.

In the case of this clone: The target antigen is unknown.

Clones were read by immunoSEQ multiplex PCR, and TCRdb kept only the in-frame ones, dropping some. The data hold about 120,000 clones, with around nine tenths observed a single time. The receptor was derived from an adult in good health. Sequenced here: peripheral blood, sampled on day 0 of AZD1222 vaccination.

CDR3 nucleotide sequence: TGTGCCAGCTCCACAATGGGGACTGCGAACACTGAAGCTTTCTTT. This codes for CASSTMGTANTEAFF. This chain joins TRBV18 and TRBJ1-1; D possibly corresponds to TRBD1 (5 bases). CDR1 is KGHSH, CDR2 LQKENI, per germline. The CDR3 consists of 15 residues. V was cut by 6 bases and J by 1 base, with 15 bases left in between.